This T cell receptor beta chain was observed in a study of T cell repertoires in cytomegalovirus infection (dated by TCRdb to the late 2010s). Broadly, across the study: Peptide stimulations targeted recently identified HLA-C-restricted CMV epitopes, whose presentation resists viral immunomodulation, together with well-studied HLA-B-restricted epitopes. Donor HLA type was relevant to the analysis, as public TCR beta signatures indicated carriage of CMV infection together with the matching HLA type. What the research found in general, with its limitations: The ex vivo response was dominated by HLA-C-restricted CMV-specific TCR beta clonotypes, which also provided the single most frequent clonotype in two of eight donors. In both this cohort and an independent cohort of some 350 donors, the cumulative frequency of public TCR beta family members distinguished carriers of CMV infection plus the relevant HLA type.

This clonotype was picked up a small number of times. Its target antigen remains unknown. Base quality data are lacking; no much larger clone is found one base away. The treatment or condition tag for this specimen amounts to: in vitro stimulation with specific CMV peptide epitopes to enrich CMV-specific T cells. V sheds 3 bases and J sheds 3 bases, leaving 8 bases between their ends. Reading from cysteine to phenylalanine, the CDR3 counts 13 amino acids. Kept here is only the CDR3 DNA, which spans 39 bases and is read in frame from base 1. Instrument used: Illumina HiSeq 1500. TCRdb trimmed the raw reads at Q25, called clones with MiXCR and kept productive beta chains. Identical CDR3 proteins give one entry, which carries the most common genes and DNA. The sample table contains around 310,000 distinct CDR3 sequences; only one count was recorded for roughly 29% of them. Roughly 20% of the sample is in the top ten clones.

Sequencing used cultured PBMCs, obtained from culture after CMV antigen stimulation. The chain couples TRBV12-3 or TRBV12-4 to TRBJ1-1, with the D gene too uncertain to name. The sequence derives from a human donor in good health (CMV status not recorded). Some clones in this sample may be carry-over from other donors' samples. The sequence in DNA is TGTGCCAGCAGTTTTCAAAAGGACACTGAAGCTTTCTTT. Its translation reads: CASSFQKDTEAFF.